These 5 T cell receptor beta chains share one sample of origin, sequenced in a study of T cells in localized non-small cell lung cancer. Generated by immunoSEQ multiplex PCR, the TCRdb table keeps only in-frame clones and is missing some. The sample lists about 1,000 clones, 22% occurring once. Source: normal lung tissue next to the tumor, taken before any cancer treatment. Every receptor here comes from a woman aged 35 to 69 with stage III lung adenocarcinoma.

This clone was seen a handful of times. This chain joins TRBV11-3 and TRBJ2-1, with 10 positions matching TRBD2. The length of the CDR3 is 15 residues. V shed 4 bases, J shed 7 bases, and the junction held 7 bases outside the gene matches. The V gene's germline CDR1 is SGHNT and CDR2 YENEEA. Here the CDR3 DNA reads TGTGCCAGCAGCTCGGCTAGCGGGAGTGTTAATGAGCAGTTCTTC. Protein product: CASSSASGSVNEQFF.

The J gene is TRBJ2-7, the V gene TRBV30, with TRBD2 matching over 10 bases. The CDR3 loop spans 12 amino acids. From germline, CDR1 is GTSNPN and CDR2 SVGIG (reference sequence). V lost 5 bases to trimming and J lost 4 bases; unmatched junction nucleotides: 2. This CDR3 reads CAWGLADYEQYF. The CDR3 nucleotides are TGTGCCTGGGGACTAGCGGATTACGAGCAGTACTTC.

This clone has a handful of counts. This chain uses TRBV9 with TRBJ2-1; tentative D call: TRBD2 (6 bases). CDR1 SGDLS and CDR2 YYNGEE come from the germline V gene. The germline V and J ends were trimmed by 0 bases and 7 bases, with 17 bases remaining between them. The CDR3 is 16 amino acids. The CDR3 sequence is CASSVEGGIGVNEQFF. The CDR3 DNA sequence: TGTGCCAGCAGCGTAGAAGGCGGGATAGGGGTGAATGAGCAGTTCTTC.

CDR3 DNA sequence: TGTGCCAGCAGCCGGGGGGAGAACACTGAAGCTTTCTTT. Translated: CASSRGENTEAFF. The chain combines TRBV7-2 with TRBJ1-1, with D perhaps matching TRBD1 (5 bases). The V gene lost 5 bases and the J gene lost 1 base, with 8 bases spanning the gap. The CDR3 totals 13 residues. Germline V gene data show CDR1 as SGHTA and CDR2 as FQGNSA.

The chain is built from TRBV23-1 and TRBJ2-1; D is perhaps TRBD1 or TRBD2 (6 bases each). TRBV23-1 carries the ORF label, with uncertain function. The CDR3 is made up of 13 amino acids. The ends were cut back, 6 bases at V and 8 bases at J, with 14 bases in the middle. The CDR3 is CASSLMGGDEQFF. The CDR3 bases are TGCGCCAGCAGCTTGATGGGGGGCGATGAGCAGTTCTTC.